This is a list of T cell receptor beta chains from one sample in a study of blood T cell repertoires in COVID-19. TCRdb keeps only in-frame clones here, not all; method: immunoSEQ multiplex PCR. In the table there are about 110,000 clones, 76% of which are singletons. The sample comprised peripheral blood. Every receptor here comes from an elderly man with COVID-19, enrolled during active disease. CDR3s include the opening cysteine and the closing phenylalanine or tryptophan. A D gene is named only where the DNA matches it firmly. Clone size is given for some rows only: seen once, a few or many times, or a class if the clone is expanded.

j_gene,abundance,v_gene,d_gene,CDR3aa,CDR3nt
TRBJ2-5,NA,TRBV29-1,NA,CSITPLGGETQYF,TGCAGCATTACTCCCCTAGGAGGGGAGACCCAGTACTTC
TRBJ2-1,NA,TRBV5-1,TRBD1,CASSPDRGGSGEQFF,TGCGCCAGCAGCCCGGACAGGGGAGGGTCTGGTGAGCAGTTCTTC
TRBJ2-7,NA,TRBV29-1,TRBD2,CSAGTGGDEQYF,TGCAGCGCCGGAACGGGGGGAGACGAGCAGTACTTC
TRBJ1-2,NA,TRBV28,TRBD1,CASSNPTGRRGDYGYTF,TGTGCCAGCAGTAACCCGACAGGGAGGCGAGGGGACTATGGCTACACCTTC
TRBJ2-1,NA,TRBV7-7,TRBD2,CASSQGTSGGNEQFF,TGTGCTAGCAGCCAGGGAACTAGCGGGGGAAATGAGCAGTTCTTC
TRBJ2-4,NA,TRBV28,TRBD2,CASSSPGTYTGGF,TGTGCCAGCAGTTCGCCCGGGACCTATACCGGGGGGTTC
TRBJ2-1,NA,TRBV7-3,TRBD1,CASSLYGTGNNEQFF,TGTGCCAGCAGCTTATACGGGACAGGGAACAATGAGCAGTTCTTC
TRBJ2-3,NA,TRBV29-1,NA,CSVSEQGPQYF,TGCAGCGTCTCCGAACAGGGTCCGCAGTATTTT
TRBJ2-3,NA,TRBV15,TRBD1,CATTAGTGPTDTQYF,TGTGCCACGACTGCTGGGACAGGGCCCACAGATACGCAGTATTTT
TRBJ2-7,once,TRBV2,TRBD2,CASRKLAREQYF,TGTGCCAGCAGAAAACTAGCGCGCGAGCAGTACTTC
TRBJ1-1,NA,TRBV14,TRBD1,CASSQDQGAFTEAFF,TGTGCCAGCAGCCAAGATCAGGGGGCGTTCACTGAAGCTTTCTTT
TRBJ2-1,NA,TRBV6-5,TRBD2,CASRGLAGGMVEQFF,TGTGCCAGCAGGGGACTAGCGGGAGGCATGGTTGAGCAGTTCTTC
TRBJ2-3,NA,TRBV4-2,NA,CASSTGGTDTQYF,TGTGCCAGCAGCACCGGGGGCACAGATACGCAGTATTTT
TRBJ2-1,NA,TRBV5-1,TRBD2,CASSELASINEQFF,TGCGCCAGCAGCGAACTAGCGTCCATAAATGAGCAGTTCTTC
TRBJ2-7,NA,TRBV1,NA,CTSRVMEGPVYHEQYF,TGCACCAGCAGGGTAATGGAGGGGCCAGTATATCACGAGCAGTACTTC
TRBJ2-5,few,TRBV5-6,NA,CASSLWTQETQYF,TGTGCCAGCAGCTTGTGGACACAAGAGACCCAGTACTTC
TRBJ2-2,NA,TRBV4-3,TRBD1,CASSSTGVNTGELFF,TGCGCCAGCAGCTCGACAGGGGTCAACACCGGGGAGCTGTTTTTT
TRBJ1-5,once,TRBV27,NA,CASSQTGYSNQPQHF,TGTGCCAGCAGTCAGACGGGATATAGCAATCAGCCCCAGCATTTT
TRBJ1-4,NA,TRBV28,NA,CASTLRRGGTNEKLFF,TGTGCCAGCACCCTAAGGCGGGGGGGGACTAATGAAAAACTGTTTTTT
TRBJ2-7,NA,TRBV6-1,NA,CASSENAGDSYEQYF,TGTGCCAGCAGTGAAAATGCAGGGGACTCCTACGAGCAGTACTTC
TRBJ1-5,NA,TRBV6-6,NA,CASSFGQSNQPQHF,TGTGCCAGCAGTTTCGGACAGTCCAATCAGCCCCAGCATTTT
TRBJ2-1,few,TRBV9,NA,CASSVDLLYNEQFF,TGTGCCAGCAGCGTAGATTTACTCTACAATGAGCAGTTCTTC
TRBJ1-4,once,TRBV10-3,TRBD1,CAISDAGGTNEKLFF,TGTGCCATCAGTGATGCAGGGGGGACTAATGAAAAACTGTTTTTT
TRBJ2-7,few,TRBV18,NA,CASSGTGVSYEQYF,TGTGCCAGCTCAGGGACGGGAGTTAGCTACGAGCAGTACTTC
TRBJ1-5,NA,TRBV9,NA,CASSKAGDDQPQHF,TGTGCCAGCAGCAAGGCAGGGGACGATCAGCCCCAGCATTTT
TRBJ1-3,few,TRBV7-8,NA,CASSVGSGTGNTIYF,TGTGCCAGCAGCGTCGGATCGGGAACTGGGAACACCATATATTTT
TRBJ2-5,NA,TRBV9,NA,CASSGTESQETQYF,TGTGCCAGCAGCGGGACAGAGTCCCAAGAGACCCAGTACTTC
TRBJ1-5,once,TRBV7-2,TRBD1,CASSPGTENQPQHF,TGTGCCAGCAGCCCCGGGACAGAGAATCAGCCCCAGCATTTT
TRBJ2-7,NA,TRBV4-1,NA,CASSQTMGSSPYEQYF,TGCGCCAGCAGCCAAACGATGGGTAGCTCTCCTTACGAGCAGTACTTC
TRBJ1-1,NA,TRBV3-1/TRBV3-2,NA,CASSQQDRNTEAFF,TGTGCCAGCAGCCAACAGGACAGGAACACTGAAGCTTTCTTT
TRBJ2-3,NA,TRBV21-1,NA,CASSNDVLRDSTDTQYF,TGTGCCAGCAGTAATGACGTCCTCCGGGACTCCACAGATACGCAGTATTTT
TRBJ2-5,NA,TRBV7-2,NA,CASSIRETQYF,TGTGCCAGCAGCATTCGGGAGACCCAGTACTTC
TRBJ2-7,once,TRBV4-2,TRBD2,CASSQQTSGRATSYEQYF,TGTGCCAGCAGCCAACAGACTAGCGGGAGGGCGACCTCCTACGAGCAGTACTTC
TRBJ2-5,NA,TRBV2,TRBD2,CASSGLAAGETQYF,TGTGCCAGCAGCGGACTAGCGGCGGGGGAGACCCAGTACTTC
TRBJ2-5,NA,TRBV3-1/TRBV3-2,NA,CASSFYRDGQTQYF,TGTGCCAGCAGCTTTTACAGGGATGGACAGACCCAGTACTTC
TRBJ2-1,few,TRBV10-3,TRBD2,CAITSGLAGGNEQFF,TGTGCCATCACCTCGGGACTAGCGGGAGGCAATGAGCAGTTCTTC
TRBJ2-7,NA,TRBV19,NA,CASSAGRGAYEQYF,TGTGCCAGTAGTGCAGGCAGGGGGGCCTACGAGCAGTACTTC
TRBJ1-3,NA,TRBV27,TRBD1,CASSLNRGSGNTIYF,TGTGCCAGCAGCCTCAACAGGGGCTCTGGAAACACCATATATTTT
TRBJ1-1,few,TRBV6-2/TRBV6-3,NA,CASSYSGSTEAFF,TGTGCCAGCAGTTACAGCGGGAGCACTGAAGCTTTCTTT
TRBJ1-2,NA,TRBV28,NA,CASSALSGWDYGYTF,TGTGCCAGCAGTGCCCTCTCGGGGTGGGACTATGGCTACACCTTC
TRBJ2-5,NA,TRBV7-6,TRBD2,CASSLPTSGSRQETQYF,TGTGCCAGCAGCTTACCGACTAGCGGGAGTAGGCAAGAGACCCAGTACTTC
TRBJ1-1,NA,TRBV3-1/TRBV3-2,NA,CASSQGSENTEAFF,TGTGCCAGCAGCCAAGGAAGCGAGAACACTGAAGCTTTCTTT
TRBJ1-5,once,TRBV5-3,TRBD1,CARSGLTDRVPYSNQPQHF,TGTGCCAGAAGCGGTCTAACCGACAGGGTTCCCTATAGCAATCAGCCCCAGCATTTT
TRBJ1-5,NA,TRBV6-5,NA,CASSYTSGQPQHF,TGTGCCAGCAGTTACACGTCGGGGCAGCCCCAGCATTTT
TRBJ2-2,NA,TRBV9,NA,CASSGGPGELFF,TGTGCCAGCAGCGGTGGCCCCGGGGAGCTGTTTTTT
TRBJ1-2,NA,TRBV7-9,NA,CASSLERQGSNTF,TGTGCCAGCAGCTTAGAACGGCAGGGCTCCAACACCTTC
TRBJ2-1,NA,TRBV28,NA,CASSVLGMGNEQFF,TGTGCCAGCAGCGTACTAGGTATGGGCAATGAGCAGTTCTTC
TRBJ2-3,few,TRBV6-5,NA,CASSYDSDTQYF,TGTGCCAGCAGTTACGATAGTGATACGCAGTATTTT
TRBJ1-4,NA,TRBV5-1,NA,CASSKDTINEKLFF,TGCGCCAGCAGCAAGGACACAATTAATGAAAAACTGTTTTTT